Below are 18 T cell receptor beta chains sequenced from a single sample in a study of shared clonotypes between healthy human individuals (dated by TCRdb to the early 2020s). Libraries were prepared through the immunoSEQ multiplex PCR assay. TCRdb retrieved this table from immuneACCESS and kept in-frame rearrangements only. Not all clones are present; in checked studies, unresolved V genes account for under half, and no reason is known for the remainder. The sample table contains a few million clones; only one count was recorded for approximately 96% of them. 0.1% to 0.15% of the sample rests with the top ten. Sequencing used naive CD4+ T cells sorted from blood. The intended sense of this specimen's cell subset or site label: CD45RA+ positively selected. All receptors derive from a man aged 18 to 29 in good health.

The sample holds one count of this clone. The V call is TRBV4-1, the J call TRBJ2-2, with D possibly being TRBD2 (5 bases). Germline V CDR1 and CDR2: MGHRA, YSYEKL. V gave up 8 bases and J gave up 1 base, with 14 bases separating them. The CDR3 extends over 15 amino acids. The CDR3 DNA follows: TGCGCCAGCTCCCACCCCGGGGAGAACACCGGGGAGCTGTTTTTT. It is translated as CASSHPGENTGELFF.

CDR3 protein: CASSLGIWDIQYF. CDR3 DNA sequence: TGCGCCAGCAGCTTGGGCATCTGGGACATTCAGTACTTC. The rearrangement links TRBV5-1 to TRBJ2-4; D unresolved. Trimming left V 0 bases short and J 8 bases short, with 9 bases between. The CDR3 length is 13 residues. Germline V CDR1 and CDR2: SGHRS, YFSETQ.

The chain combines TRBV12-5 with TRBJ2-7; possibly TRBD2 for D (5 bases). Germline lookup yields CDR1 LGHNT and CDR2 FRNRAP. This CDR3 contains 14 residues. V shed 0 bases and J shed 6 bases, with 12 bases lying between them. CDR3 bases: TGTGCTAGTGGTTTGGTACTAGGCAGAGGCGAGCAGTACTTC. Protein sequence: CASGLVLGRGEQYF.

The chain is built from TRBV5-4 and TRBJ2-1, with 13 bases identical to TRBD2. The CDR3 runs to 16 residues. The trim removed 7 bases at V and 7 bases at J, leaving 11 bases unmatched. Germline CDR1 and CDR2: SGHNT and YYREEE (reference sequence). The CDR3 DNA reads as TGTGCCAGCGGCCCCCAAACTAGCGGGAGGGGAAATGAGCAGTTCTTC. Translated, it gives CASGPQTSGRGNEQFF. Combining the CDR3 with reference TRBV5-4 and TRBJ2-1 gives the whole variable domain ETGVTQSPTHLIKTRGQQVTLRCSSQSGHNTVSWYQQALGQGPQFIFQYYREEENGRGNFPPRFSGLQFPNYSSELNVNALELDDSALYLCASGPQTSGRGNEQFFGPGTRLTVL.

This sequence joins TRBV6-6 and TRBJ2-5, with D unclear. CDR1 and CDR2 from the germline V gene are MNHNY and SVGAGI (reference sequence). The CDR3 is 14 residues long. Trimming took off 6 bases at V and 3 bases at J, with 14 bases between the two ends. DNA for the CDR3: TGTGCCAGCAGCCCTTTGGCCGGAGAAGAGACCCAGTACTTC. Translating gives CASSPLAGEETQYF.

The chain joins TRBV10-3 to TRBJ1-5; 7 bases match TRBD1. The junction had 8 bases not matched to a gene; V was cut back by 2 bases and J by 7 bases. CDR1 ENHRY and CDR2 SYGVKD come from the germline V gene. The CDR3 has 15 amino acids. The CDR3 sequence is CAISEGQASGQPQHF. The DNA for the CDR3 is TGTGCCATCAGTGAGGGACAGGCCTCGGGACAGCCCCAGCATTTT.

V gene TRBV5-6 combines with J gene TRBJ2-5, with D perhaps matching TRBD1 or TRBD2 (5 bases each). Germline V lookup: CDR1 SGHDT, CDR2 YYEEEE. The CDR3 has 16 residues. V was cut by 5 bases and J by 2 bases, with 19 bases left in between. The CDR3 sequence: CASSRDLGTQQETQYF. CDR3 nucleotides: TGTGCCAGCAGTCGGGACCTTGGAACCCAACAAGAGACCCAGTACTTC.

This clone was seen once. This sequence joins TRBV11-2 and TRBJ2-2; TRBD2 matches at 13 bases. There are 17 residues in the CDR3. Germline V gene lookup returns CDR1 SGHAT and CDR2 FQNNGV. Trimming removed 3 bases from V and 5 bases from J; junction bases left unmatched: 6. CDR3 amino acids: CASSFAGLAGETGELFF. The CDR3 DNA follows: TGTGCCAGCAGCTTCGCCGGACTAGCGGGAGAGACCGGGGAGCTGTTTTTT. The variable domain in full, with the rest retrieved from reference TRBV11-2 and TRBJ2-2, is EAGVAQSPRYKIIEKRQSVAFWCNPISGHATLYWYQQILGQGPKLLIQFQNNGVVDDSQLPKDRFSAERLKGVDSTLKIQPAKLEDSAVYLCASSFAGLAGETGELFFGEGSRLTVL.

Concerning this clone itself: Other DNA sequences within the sample encode an identical CDR3. V and J are TRBV11-2 and TRBJ2-3, with D unresolved. CDR3 length: 11 residues. CDR1 is SGHAT and CDR2 is FQNNGV in the germline V gene. V gave up 3 bases and J gave up 6 bases, with 4 bases separating them. CDR3 coding DNA: TGTGCCAGCAGCTTTGGGGATACGCAGTATTTT. This translates into CASSFGDTQYF.

The gene calls are TRBV2 and TRBJ1-4, with a weak D call TRBD1 (6 bases). Germline lookup yields CDR1 SNHLY and CDR2 FYNNEI. This CDR3 contains 17 residues. V dropped 10 bases and J dropped 1 base, with 22 bases sitting between them. In DNA form, the CDR3 reads TGTGCCACCGGAGATCGGGCAGGGGTAGGAACTAATGAAAAACTGTTTTTT. This sequence encodes CATGDRAGVGTNEKLFF.

To note about this clone: The sample holds other DNA sequences that translate to the same CDR3. This chain uses TRBV7-9 with TRBJ2-3; D uncertain. Trimming left V 4 bases short and J 3 bases short, with 11 bases between. The germline CDR1 and CDR2 sequences are SEHNR and FQNEAQ (reference sequence). The CDR3 has 14 amino acids. In DNA form, the CDR3 reads TGTGCCAGCAGCTCCGGCCTAAGTACAGATACGCAGTATTTT. Amino acid sequence: CASSSGLSTDTQYF.

This sequence joins TRBV27 and TRBJ2-7; 9 positions agree with TRBD1. Trimming cost V 1 base and J 3 bases; bases outside gene matches: 7. This CDR3 has 16 amino acids. Germline values: CDR1 MNHEY, CDR2 SMNVEV (reference sequence). The CDR3 spells CASSLYRVGQGYEQYF. As DNA, the CDR3 is TGTGCCAGCAGTTTATATCGCGTGGGACAGGGCTACGAGCAGTACTTC.

The V gene is TRBV5-6, the J gene TRBJ2-1; 8 nucleotides match TRBD2. Per the germline V gene, CDR1 is SGHDT and CDR2 is YYEEEE. The CDR3 has 16 amino acids. After removal of 4 bases from V and 4 bases from J, the junction contained 10 bases not matched to a gene. The CDR3 region has the DNA TGTGCCAGCAGCCCTGCTGGGGTAGCGGGGTACAATGAGCAGTTCTTC. It translates to CASSPAGVAGYNEQFF.

This chain uses TRBV4-2 with TRBJ1-1; tentatively, D is TRBD1 (5 bases). Germline V gene lookup returns CDR1 LGHNA and CDR2 YNFKEQ. V gave up 1 base and J gave up 2 bases, with 11 bases separating them. The CDR3 runs 15 residues. CDR3 protein: CASSQGGTDNTEAFF. In DNA, the CDR3 is TGTGCCAGCAGCCAAGGGGGCACGGATAACACTGAAGCTTTCTTT.

The chain links TRBV30 to TRBJ1-3, with 10 bases aligning to TRBD1. Trimming cost V 8 bases and J 7 bases; bases outside gene matches: 8. This CDR3 has 13 residues. Germline assignment: CDR1 GTSNPN and CDR2 SVGIG (reference sequence). The CDR3 sequence is CALDRGPPNTIYF. CDR3 nucleotides: TGTGCCCTTGACAGGGGGCCACCTAACACCATATATTTT.

Details on this clone: The same CDR3 also results from other DNA sequences found in this sample. The chain employs TRBV7-2 and TRBJ2-7; weak D call: TRBD2 (5 bases). CDR1 is SGHTA, CDR2 FQGNSA, per germline. V was cut by 3 bases and J by 1 base, with 7 bases left in between. The CDR3 totals 13 residues. CDR3 amino acids: CASSLGRSYEQYF. In DNA form, the CDR3 reads TGTGCCAGCAGCTTGGGGAGATCCTACGAGCAGTACTTC.

This chain links TRBV6-1 with TRBJ1-3; D remains unclear. This CDR3 is built from 13 residues. CDR1 and CDR2 from the germline V gene are MNHNS and SASEGT. V was clipped by 5 bases and J by 0 bases, with 5 bases between them. This chain's CDR3 is CASSLVSGNTIYF. Here the CDR3 DNA reads TGTGCCAGCAGTCTAGTCTCTGGAAACACCATATATTTT.

This clone was recorded once. This specimen includes other DNA sequences encoding the same CDR3. The J gene is TRBJ1-5, the V gene TRBV30; weak D call: TRBD1 (5 bases). This CDR3 is 13 amino acids long. The V end was cut by 3 bases, the J end by 5 bases, with 11 bases between. CDR1 and CDR2 from the germline V gene are GTSNPN and SVGIG (reference sequence). DNA for the CDR3: TGTGCCTGGAGCCAGGGTCACGATCAGCCCCAGCATTTT. Protein: CAWSQGHDQPQHF.